The source of this T cell receptor beta chain is a study of a mutant IDH1 vaccine in newly diagnosed glioma. Turning to the study itself: Vaccinations were initiated 4-6 weeks following radiotherapy alone, or were given together with temozolomide cycles.

Regarding this clone: Its antigen is currently unknown.

Trimming took 5 bases from V and 1 from J; bases not matched to a gene: 16. This CDR3 has 19 residues. The germline CDR1 and CDR2 sequences are MNHEY and SMNVEV (reference sequence). The repertoire was sequenced with immunoSEQ multiplex PCR; TCRdb's copy has only in-frame clones and lacks some. The sample has about 47,000 clones, more than 70% seen once. The time point is: week 35, safety follow-up. All doses held 300 ug of mutant IDH1 20-mer peptide, with topical imiquimod. This chain joins TRBV27 and TRBJ1-5; 8 bases map to TRBD1. The input for sequencing was PBMCs, taken from a glioma patient whose treatment included an IDH1 peptide vaccine. The sequence was collected from a woman between 40 and 55 years old with glioma. The DNA for the CDR3 is TGTGCCAGCAGTCTGCGCGGCCAAGCAACAGGGGGAAGCAATCAGCCCCAGCATTTT. Residues: CASSLRGQATGGSNQPQHF.